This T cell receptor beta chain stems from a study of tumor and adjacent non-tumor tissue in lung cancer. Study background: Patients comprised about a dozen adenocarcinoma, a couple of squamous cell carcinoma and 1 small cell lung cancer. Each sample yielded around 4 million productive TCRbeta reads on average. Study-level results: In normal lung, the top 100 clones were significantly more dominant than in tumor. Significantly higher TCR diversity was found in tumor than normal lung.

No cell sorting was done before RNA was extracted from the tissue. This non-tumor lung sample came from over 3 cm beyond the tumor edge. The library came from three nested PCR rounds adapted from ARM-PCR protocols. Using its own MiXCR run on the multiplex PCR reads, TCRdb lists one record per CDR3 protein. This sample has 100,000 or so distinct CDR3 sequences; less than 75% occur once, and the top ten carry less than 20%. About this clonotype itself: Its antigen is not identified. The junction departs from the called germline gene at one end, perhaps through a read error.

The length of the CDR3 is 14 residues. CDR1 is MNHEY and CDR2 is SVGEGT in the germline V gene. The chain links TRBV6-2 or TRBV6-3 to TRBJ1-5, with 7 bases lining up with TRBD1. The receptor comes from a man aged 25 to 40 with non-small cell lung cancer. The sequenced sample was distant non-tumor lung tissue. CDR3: CASRHGQEDQPQHF. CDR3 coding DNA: TGTGCCAGCAGACACGGACAGGAAGATCAACCCCAGCATTTT.